The entry below describes one T cell receptor (beta chain). TCRdb's table, derived via immunoSEQ multiplex PCR, lists solely in-frame clones and lacks some. The sample has tens of thousands of clones; around 88% are singletons. The CDR3 extends over 14 amino acids. This entry belongs to a study of T cells in narcolepsy. This sequence was found in a human donor with narcolepsy. The material sequenced was CD45RA- memory CD4+ T cells from PBMCs. The chain joins TRBV21-1 to TRBJ1-5; TRBD1 was called by the table and not checked on the DNA. TRBV21-1 is a pseudogene segment. The CDR3 sequence is CASSAEQGPQPQHF. The CDR3, as DNA: TGTGCCAGCAGCGCCGAACAGGGCCCCCAGCCCCAGCATTTT.